The clone carrying this T cell receptor beta chain was detected only a few times. The antigen is undetermined. Treg sorting used a CD4+CD25+CD127-/low gate. The CDR3 consists of 15 residues. Germline lookup yields CDR1 MDHEN and CDR2 SYDVKM. The ends lost 5 bases at V and 3 bases at J; junction bases unmatched: 7. Study-wide results and caveats: Tumor Tregs overlapped most with tumor, then blood, naive CD4+ cells. Larger-cohort validation covered only one TCR beta V-J rearrangement.

After constant-region reverse-primer amplification, full-length variable regions underwent semi-nested PCR with Nested Universal Primer A. MiXCR, run by TCRdb on the 5' RACE reads, gives a single entry per CDR3 protein. The sample includes about 40,000 distinct CDR3 sequences, approximately 23% of them seen just once. Sequencing input: Tregs sorted from a lymph node. The chain joins TRBV28 to TRBJ2-7; 10 nucleotides align to TRBD1. The receptor comes from a female donor with breast cancer. In DNA, the CDR3 is TGTGCCAGCAGTGCAACCGGGACAGGGGTCTACGAGCAGTACTTC. Amino acids: CASSATGTGVYEQYF.